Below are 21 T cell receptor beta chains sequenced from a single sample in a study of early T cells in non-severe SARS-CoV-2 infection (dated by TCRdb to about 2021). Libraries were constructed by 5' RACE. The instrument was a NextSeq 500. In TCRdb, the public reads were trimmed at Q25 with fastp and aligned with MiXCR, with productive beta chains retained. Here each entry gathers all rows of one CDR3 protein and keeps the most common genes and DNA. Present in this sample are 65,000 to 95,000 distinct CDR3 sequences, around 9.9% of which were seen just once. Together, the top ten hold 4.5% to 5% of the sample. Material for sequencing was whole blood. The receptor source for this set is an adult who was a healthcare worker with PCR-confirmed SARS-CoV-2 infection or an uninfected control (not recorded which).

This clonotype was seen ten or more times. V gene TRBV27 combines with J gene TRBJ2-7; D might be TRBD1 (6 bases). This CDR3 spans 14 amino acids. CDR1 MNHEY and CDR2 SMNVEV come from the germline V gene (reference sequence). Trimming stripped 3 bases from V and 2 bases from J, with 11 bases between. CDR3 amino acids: CASSFGQSAYEQYF. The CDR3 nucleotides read TGTGCCAGCAGTTTTGGACAGTCTGCCTACGAGCAGTACTTC.

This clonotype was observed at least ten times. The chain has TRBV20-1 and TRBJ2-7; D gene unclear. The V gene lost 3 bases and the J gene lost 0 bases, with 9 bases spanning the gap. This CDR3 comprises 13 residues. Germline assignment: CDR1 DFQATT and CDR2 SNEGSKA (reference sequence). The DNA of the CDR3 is TGCAGTGCTAGGGAAAGGATCTCCTACGAGCAGTACTTC. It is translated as CSARERISYEQYF.

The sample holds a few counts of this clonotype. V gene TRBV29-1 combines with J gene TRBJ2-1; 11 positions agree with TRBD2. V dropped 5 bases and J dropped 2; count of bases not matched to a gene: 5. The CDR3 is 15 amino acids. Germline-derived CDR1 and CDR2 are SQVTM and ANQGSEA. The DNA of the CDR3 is TGCAGCGTTCAACGGACTAGCGGGCCCTACAATGAGCAGTTCTTC. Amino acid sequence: CSVQRTSGPYNEQFF.

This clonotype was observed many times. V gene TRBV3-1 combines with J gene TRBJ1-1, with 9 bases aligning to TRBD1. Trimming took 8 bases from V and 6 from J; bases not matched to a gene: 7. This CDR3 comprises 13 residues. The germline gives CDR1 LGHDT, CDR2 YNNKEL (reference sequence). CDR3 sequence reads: CASYPGQGSEAFF. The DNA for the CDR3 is TGTGCCAGCTACCCGGGACAGGGATCTGAAGCTTTCTTT.

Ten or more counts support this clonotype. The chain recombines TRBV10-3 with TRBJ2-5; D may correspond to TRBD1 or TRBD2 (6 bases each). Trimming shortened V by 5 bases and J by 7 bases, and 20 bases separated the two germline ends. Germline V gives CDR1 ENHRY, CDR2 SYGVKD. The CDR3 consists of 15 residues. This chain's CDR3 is CAISNRGVSSGTQYF. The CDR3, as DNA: TGTGCCATCAGTAATAGGGGGGTCTCCTCAGGGACCCAGTACTTC.

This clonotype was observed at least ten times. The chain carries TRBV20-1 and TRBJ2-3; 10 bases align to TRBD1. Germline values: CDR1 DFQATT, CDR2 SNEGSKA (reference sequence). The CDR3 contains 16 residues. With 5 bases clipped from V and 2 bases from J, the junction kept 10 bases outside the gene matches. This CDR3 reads CSALTRGQGPTDTQYF. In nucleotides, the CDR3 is TGCAGTGCTCTAACGCGGGGACAGGGGCCCACAGATACGCAGTATTTT.

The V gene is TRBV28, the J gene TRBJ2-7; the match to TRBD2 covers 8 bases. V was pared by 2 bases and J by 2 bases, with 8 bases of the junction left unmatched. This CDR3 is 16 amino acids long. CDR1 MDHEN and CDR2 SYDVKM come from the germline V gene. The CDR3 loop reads CASSLIRGRKAYEQYF. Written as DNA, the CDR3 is TGTGCCAGCAGTTTAATCCGCGGGAGGAAGGCCTACGAGCAGTACTTC.

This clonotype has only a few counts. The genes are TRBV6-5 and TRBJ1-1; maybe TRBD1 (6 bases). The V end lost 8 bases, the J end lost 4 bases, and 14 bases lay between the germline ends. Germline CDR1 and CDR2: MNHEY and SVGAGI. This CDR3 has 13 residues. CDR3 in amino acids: CASGRGAGTEAFF. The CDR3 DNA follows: TGTGCCAGCGGGAGGGGGGCTGGCACTGAAGCTTTCTTT.

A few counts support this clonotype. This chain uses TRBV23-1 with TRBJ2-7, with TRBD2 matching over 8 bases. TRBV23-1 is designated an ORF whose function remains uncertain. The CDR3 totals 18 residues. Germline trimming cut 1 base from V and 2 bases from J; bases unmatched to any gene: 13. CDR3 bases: TGCGCCAGCAGTCAATTGCGCCCCGGGGGGGTAGCTACCTACGAGCAGTACTTC. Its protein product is CASSQLRPGGVATYEQYF.

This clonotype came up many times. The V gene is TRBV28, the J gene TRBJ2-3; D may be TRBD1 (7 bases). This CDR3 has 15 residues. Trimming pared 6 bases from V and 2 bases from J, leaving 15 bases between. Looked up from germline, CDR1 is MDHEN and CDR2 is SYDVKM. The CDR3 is CASRSDREDTDTQYF. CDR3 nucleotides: TGTGCCAGCAGATCCGACAGGGAGGACACAGATACGCAGTATTTT.

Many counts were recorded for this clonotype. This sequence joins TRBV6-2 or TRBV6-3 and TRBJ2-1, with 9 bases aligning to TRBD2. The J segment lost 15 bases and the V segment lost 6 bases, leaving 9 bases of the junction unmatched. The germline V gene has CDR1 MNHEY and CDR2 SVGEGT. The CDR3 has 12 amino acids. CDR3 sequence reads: CASSRGAGGAFF. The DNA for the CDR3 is TGTGCCAGCAGCCGCGGGGCGGGAGGGGCGTTCTTC.

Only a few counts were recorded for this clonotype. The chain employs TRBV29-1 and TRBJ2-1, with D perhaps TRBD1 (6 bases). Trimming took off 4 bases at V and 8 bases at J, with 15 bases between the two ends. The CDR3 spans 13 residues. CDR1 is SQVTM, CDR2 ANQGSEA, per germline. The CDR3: CSVVAPAGDEQFF. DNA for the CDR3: TGCAGCGTTGTTGCCCCGGCAGGGGATGAGCAGTTCTTC.

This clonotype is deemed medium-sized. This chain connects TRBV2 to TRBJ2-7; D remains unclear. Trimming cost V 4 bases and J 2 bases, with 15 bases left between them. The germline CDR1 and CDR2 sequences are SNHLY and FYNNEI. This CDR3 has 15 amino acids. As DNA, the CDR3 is TGTGCCAGCAGTGTGAGTGACGGTAAGCCCTACGAGCAGTACTTC. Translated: CASSVSDGKPYEQYF.

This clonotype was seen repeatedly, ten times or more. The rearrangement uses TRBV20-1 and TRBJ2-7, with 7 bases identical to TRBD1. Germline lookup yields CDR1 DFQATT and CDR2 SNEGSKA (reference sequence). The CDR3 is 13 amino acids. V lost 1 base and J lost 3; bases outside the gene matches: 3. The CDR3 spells CSARGDRDYEQYF. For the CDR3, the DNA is TGCAGTGCTAGAGGGGACAGAGACTACGAGCAGTACTTC.

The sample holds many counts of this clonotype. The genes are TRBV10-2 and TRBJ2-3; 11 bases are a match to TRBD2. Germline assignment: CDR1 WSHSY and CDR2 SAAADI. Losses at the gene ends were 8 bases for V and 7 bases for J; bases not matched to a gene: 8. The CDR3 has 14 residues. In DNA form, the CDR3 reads TGCGCCAGCGGTAGCGGGAGGGCCGAGAATACGCAGTATTTT. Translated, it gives CASGSGRAENTQYF.

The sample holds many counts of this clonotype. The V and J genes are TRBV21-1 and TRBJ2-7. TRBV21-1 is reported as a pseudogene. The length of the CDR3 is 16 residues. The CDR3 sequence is CASSKVPTRLSYEQYF. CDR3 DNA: TGTGCCAGCAGCAAAGTACCGACGCGGTTATCCTACGAGCAGTACTTC.

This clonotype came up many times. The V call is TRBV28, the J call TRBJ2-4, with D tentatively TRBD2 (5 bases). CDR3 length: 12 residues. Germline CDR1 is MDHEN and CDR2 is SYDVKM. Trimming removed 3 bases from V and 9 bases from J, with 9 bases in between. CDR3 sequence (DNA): TGTGCCAGCAGTTTTAAGGGAGCCATTCAGTACTTC. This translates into CASSFKGAIQYF.

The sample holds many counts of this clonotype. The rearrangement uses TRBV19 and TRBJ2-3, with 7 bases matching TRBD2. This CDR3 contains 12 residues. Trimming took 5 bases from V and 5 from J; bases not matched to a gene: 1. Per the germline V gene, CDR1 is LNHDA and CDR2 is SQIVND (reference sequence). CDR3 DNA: TGTGCCAGTAGTCCTAGCGGAGATACGCAGTATTTT. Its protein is CASSPSGDTQYF.

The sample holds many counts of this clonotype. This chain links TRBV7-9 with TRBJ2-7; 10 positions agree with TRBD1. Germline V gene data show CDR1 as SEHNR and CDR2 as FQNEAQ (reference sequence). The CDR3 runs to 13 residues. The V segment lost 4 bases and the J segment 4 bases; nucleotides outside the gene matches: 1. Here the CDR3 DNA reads TGTGCCAGCAGCTCGGACAGGGGGTACGAGCAGTACTTC. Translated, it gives CASSSDRGYEQYF.

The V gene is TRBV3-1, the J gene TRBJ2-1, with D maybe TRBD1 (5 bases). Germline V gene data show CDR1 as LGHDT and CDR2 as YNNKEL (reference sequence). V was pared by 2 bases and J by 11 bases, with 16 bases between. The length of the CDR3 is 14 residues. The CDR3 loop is CASSQMSRAGQQFF. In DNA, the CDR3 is TGTGCCAGCAGCCAAATGAGCAGGGCCGGTCAGCAGTTCTTC.

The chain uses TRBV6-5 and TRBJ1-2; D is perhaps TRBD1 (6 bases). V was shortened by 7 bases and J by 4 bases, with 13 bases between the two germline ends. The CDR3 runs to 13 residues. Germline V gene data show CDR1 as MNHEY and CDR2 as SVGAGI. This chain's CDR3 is CASKGGPGYGYTF. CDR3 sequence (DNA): TGTGCCAGCAAGGGGGGACCGGGCTATGGCTACACCTTC.